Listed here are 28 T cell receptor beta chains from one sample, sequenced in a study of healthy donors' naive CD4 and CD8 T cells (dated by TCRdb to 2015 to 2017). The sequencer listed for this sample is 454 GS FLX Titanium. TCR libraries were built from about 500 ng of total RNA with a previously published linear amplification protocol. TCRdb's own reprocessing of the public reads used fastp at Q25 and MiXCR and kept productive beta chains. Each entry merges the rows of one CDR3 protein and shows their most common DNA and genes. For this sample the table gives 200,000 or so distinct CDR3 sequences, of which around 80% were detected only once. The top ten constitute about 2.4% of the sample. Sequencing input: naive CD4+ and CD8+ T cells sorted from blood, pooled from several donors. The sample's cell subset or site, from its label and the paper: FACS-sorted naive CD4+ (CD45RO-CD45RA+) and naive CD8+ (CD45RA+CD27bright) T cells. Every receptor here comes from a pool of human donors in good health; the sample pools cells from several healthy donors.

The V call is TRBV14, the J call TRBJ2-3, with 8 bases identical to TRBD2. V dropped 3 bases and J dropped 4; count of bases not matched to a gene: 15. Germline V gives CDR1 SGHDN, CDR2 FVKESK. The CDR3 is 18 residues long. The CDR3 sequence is CASSQGTATSVGADTQYF. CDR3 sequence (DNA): TGTGCCAGCAGCCAGGGGACGGCGACTAGCGTGGGAGCAGATACGCAGTATTTT.

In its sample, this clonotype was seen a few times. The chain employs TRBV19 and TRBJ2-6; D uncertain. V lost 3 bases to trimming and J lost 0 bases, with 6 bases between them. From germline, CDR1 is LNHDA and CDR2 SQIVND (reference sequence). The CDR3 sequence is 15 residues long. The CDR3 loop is CASSMADSGANVLTF. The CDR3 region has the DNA TGTGCCAGTAGTATGGCCGACTCTGGGGCCAACGTCCTGACTTTC.

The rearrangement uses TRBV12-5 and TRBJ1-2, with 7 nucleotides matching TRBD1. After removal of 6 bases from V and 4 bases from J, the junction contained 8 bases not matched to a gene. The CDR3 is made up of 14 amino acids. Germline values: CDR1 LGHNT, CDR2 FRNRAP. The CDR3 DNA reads TGTGCTAGTGGGCACCGGGACAGAAGCTATGGCTACACCTTC. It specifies CASGHRDRSYGYTF.

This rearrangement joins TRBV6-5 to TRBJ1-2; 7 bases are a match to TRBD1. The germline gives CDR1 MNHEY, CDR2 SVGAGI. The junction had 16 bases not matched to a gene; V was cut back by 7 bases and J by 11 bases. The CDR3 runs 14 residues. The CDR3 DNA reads TGTGCCAGCACCCAGGGGGACAGCGCCGCGGGTTACACCTTC. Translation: CASTQGDSAAGYTF.

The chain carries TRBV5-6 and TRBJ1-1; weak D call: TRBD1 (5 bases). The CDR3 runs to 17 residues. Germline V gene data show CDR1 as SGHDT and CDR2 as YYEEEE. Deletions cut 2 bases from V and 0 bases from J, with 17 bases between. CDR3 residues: CASSFTPGTGMNTEAFF. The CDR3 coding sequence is TGTGCCAGCAGCTTTACTCCCGGGACGGGAATGAACACTGAAGCTTTCTTT.

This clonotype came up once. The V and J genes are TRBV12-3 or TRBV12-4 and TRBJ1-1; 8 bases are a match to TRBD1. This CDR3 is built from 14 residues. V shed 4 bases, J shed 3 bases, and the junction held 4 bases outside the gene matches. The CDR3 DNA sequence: TGTGCCAGCAGTTCCGGACAGGGAGACACTGAAGCTTTCTTT. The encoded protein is CASSSGQGDTEAFF.

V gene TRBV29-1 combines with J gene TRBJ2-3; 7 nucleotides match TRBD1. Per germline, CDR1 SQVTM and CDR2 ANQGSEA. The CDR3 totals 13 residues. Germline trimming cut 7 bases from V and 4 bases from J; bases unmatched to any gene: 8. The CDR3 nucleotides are TGCAGCGCTGGGAACAGGGGACCAGATACGCAGTATTTT. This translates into CSAGNRGPDTQYF.

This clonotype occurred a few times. CDR3 protein: CATEGYGYTF. The CDR3 DNA is TGTGCCACCGAGGGGTACGGCTACACCTTC. The rearrangement uses TRBV10-3 and TRBJ1-2, with a tentative D call TRBD1 (5 bases). The CDR3 contains 10 residues. Per the germline V gene, CDR1 is ENHRY and CDR2 is SYGVKD. Trimming left V 10 bases short and J 8 bases short, with 11 bases between.

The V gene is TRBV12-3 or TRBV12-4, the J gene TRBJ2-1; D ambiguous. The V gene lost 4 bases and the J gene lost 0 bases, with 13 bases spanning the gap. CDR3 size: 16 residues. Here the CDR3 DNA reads TGTGCCAGCAGTTGGGTAATATTCAGCTCCTACAATGAGCAGTTCTTC. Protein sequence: CASSWVIFSSYNEQFF.

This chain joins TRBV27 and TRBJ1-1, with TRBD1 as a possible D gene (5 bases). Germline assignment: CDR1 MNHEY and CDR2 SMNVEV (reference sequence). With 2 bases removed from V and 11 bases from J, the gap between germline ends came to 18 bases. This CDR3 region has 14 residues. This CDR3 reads CASSLRAGNKGAFF. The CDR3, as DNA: TGTGCCAGCAGTTTAAGGGCAGGGAACAAAGGGGCTTTCTTT.

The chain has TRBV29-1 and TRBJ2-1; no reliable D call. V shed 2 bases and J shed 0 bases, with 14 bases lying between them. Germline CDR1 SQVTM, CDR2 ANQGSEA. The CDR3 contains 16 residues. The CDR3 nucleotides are TGCAGCGTTGAACCCCGGTCAGTTCTCTCCTACAATGAGCAGTTCTTC. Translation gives CSVEPRSVLSYNEQFF.

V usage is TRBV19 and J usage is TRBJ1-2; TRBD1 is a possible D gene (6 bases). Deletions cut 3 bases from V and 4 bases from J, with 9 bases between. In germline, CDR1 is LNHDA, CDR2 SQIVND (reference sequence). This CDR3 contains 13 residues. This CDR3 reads CASSMPGVYGYTF. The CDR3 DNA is TGTGCCAGTAGTATGCCAGGGGTCTATGGCTACACCTTC.

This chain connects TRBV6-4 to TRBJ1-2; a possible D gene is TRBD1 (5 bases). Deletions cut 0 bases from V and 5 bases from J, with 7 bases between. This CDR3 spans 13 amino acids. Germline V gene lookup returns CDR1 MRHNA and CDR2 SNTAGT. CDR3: CASSDSQGYGYTF. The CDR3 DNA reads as TGTGCCAGCAGTGACTCCCAGGGATATGGCTACACCTTC.

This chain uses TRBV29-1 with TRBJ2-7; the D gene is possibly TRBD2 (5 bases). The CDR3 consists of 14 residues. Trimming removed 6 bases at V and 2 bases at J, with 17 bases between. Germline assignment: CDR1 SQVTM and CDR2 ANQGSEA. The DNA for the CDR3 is TGCAGCGTCGCCGGGGTAAGGGATACCTACGAGCAGTACTTC. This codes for CSVAGVRDTYEQYF.

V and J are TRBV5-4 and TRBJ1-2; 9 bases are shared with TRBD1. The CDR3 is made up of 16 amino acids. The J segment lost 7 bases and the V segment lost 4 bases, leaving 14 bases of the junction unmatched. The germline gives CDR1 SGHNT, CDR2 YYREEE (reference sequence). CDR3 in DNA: TGTGCCAGCAGCGAAATTTACCGGGACAGGGAGAGTGGCTACACCTTC. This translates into CASSEIYRDRESGYTF. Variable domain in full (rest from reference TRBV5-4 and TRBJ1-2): ETGVTQSPTHLIKTRGQQVTLRCSSQSGHNTVSWYQQALGQGPQFIFQYYREEENGRGNFPPRFSGLQFPNYSSELNVNALELDDSALYLCASSEIYRDRESGYTFGSGTRLTVV.

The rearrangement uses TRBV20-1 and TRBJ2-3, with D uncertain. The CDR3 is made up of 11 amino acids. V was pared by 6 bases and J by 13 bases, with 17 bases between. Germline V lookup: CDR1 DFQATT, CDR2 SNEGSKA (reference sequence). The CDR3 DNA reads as TGCAGTGCCGGCGGCGGCCTTGGGGAGTATTTT. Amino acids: CSAGGGLGEYF.

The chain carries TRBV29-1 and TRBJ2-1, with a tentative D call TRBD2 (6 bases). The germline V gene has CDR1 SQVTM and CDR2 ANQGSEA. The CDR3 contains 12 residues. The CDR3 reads CSARRVNNEQFF. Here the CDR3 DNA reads TGCAGTGCCAGGAGGGTGAACAATGAGCAGTTCTTC.

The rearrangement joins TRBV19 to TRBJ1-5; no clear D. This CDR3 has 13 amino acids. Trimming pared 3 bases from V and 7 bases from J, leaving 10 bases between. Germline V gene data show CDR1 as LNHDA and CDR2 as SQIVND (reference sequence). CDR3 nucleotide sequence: TGTGCCAGTAGTATTGAAAGGGAACAGCCCCAGCATTTT. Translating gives CASSIEREQPQHF.

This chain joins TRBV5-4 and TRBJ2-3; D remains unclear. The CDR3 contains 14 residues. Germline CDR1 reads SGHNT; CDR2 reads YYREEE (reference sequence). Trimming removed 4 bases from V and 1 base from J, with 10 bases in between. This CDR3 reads CASSPPEGTDTQYF. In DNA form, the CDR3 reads TGTGCCAGCAGCCCTCCTGAAGGCACAGATACGCAGTATTTT.

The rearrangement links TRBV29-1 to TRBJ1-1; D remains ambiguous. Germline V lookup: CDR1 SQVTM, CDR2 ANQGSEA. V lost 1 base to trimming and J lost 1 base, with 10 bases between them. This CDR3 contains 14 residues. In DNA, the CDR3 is TGCAGCGTTGAAGCCCTATTAACGAACACTGAAGCTTTCTTT. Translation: CSVEALLTNTEAFF. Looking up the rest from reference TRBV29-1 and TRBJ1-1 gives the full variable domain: SAVISQKPSRDICQRGTSLTIQCQVDSQVTMMFWYRQQPGQSLTLIATANQGSEATYESGFVIDKFPISRPNLTFSTLTVSNMSPEDSSIYLCSVEALLTNTEAFFGQGTRLTVV.

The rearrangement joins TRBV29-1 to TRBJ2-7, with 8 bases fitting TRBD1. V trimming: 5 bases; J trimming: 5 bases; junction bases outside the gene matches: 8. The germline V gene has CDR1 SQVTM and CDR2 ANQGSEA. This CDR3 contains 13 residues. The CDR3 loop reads CSVSDRAPDEQYF. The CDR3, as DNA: TGCAGCGTTTCGGACAGGGCACCCGACGAGCAGTACTTC.

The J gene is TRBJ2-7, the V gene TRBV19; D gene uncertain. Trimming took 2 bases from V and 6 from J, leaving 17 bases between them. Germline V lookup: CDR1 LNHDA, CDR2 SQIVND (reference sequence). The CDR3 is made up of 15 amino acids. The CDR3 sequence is CASSIRVWTDGEQYF. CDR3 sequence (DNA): TGTGCCAGTAGTATAAGGGTCTGGACGGACGGCGAGCAGTACTTC.

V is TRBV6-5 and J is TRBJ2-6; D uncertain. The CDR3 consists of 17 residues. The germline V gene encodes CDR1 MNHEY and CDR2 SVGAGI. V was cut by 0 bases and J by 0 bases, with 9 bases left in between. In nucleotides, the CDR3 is TGTGCCAGCAGTTACTCCTCCGGCCGCTCTGGGGCCAACGTCCTGACTTTC. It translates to CASSYSSGRSGANVLTF.

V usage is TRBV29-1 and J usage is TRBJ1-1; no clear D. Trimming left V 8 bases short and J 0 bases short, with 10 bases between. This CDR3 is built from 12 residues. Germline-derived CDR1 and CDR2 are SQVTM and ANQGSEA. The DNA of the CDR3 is TGCAGCACGAACCTCTTGAACACTGAAGCTTTCTTT. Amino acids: CSTNLLNTEAFF.

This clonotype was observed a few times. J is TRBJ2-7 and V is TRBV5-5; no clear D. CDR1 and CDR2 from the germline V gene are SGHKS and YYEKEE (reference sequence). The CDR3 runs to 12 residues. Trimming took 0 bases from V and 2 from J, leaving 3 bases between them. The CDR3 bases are TGTGCCAGCAGCTTGGACACCTACGAGCAGTACTTC. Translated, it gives CASSLDTYEQYF.

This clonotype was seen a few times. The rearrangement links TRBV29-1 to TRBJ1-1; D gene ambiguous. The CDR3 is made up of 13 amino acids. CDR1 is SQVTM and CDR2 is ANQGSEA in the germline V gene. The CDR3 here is CKAVPSLGSEAFF. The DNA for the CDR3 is TGCAAAGCCGTCCCTTCCCTTGGTTCTGAAGCTTTCTTT.

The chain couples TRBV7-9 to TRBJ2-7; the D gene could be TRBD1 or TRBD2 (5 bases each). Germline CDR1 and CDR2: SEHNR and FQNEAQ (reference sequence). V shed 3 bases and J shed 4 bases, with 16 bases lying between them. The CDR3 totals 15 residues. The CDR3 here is CASSFRRGPDYEQYF. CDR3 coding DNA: TGTGCCAGCAGCTTCCGCCGGGGACCGGATTACGAGCAGTACTTC.

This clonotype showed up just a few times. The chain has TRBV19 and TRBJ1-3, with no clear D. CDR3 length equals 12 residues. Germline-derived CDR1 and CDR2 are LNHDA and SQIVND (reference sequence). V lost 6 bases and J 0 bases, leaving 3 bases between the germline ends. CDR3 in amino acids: CASSPSGNTIYF. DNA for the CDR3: TGTGCCAGTAGCCCCTCTGGAAACACCATATATTTT.